This T cell receptor (beta chain) emerged from a study of blood T cell repertoires in COVID-19. Study summary: Sources were T cells, B-cell-depleted T cells, or PBMCs; the material itself was cDNA or gDNA.

Repertoires were generated with immunoSEQ multiplex PCR, while TCRdb's copy carries only in-frame clones and drops some. The sample consists of a few hundred thousand clones, approximately 83% of them appearing once. The CDR3 is 18 residues long. V dropped 7 bases and J dropped 3; count of bases not matched to a gene: 13. The germline V gene encodes CDR1 SGHRS and CDR2 YFSETQ. This clone appeared once. The clonotype comes from a woman aged 50 to 65 with acute or convalescent COVID-19. V is TRBV5-1 and J is TRBJ2-1; the match to TRBD2 covers 13 bases. Sequenced sample: peripheral blood. The CDR3 coding sequence is TGCGCCAGCGCAGACCCGGGACTAGCGGGACAAATCTACAATGAGCAGTTCTTC. Encoded protein: CASADPGLAGQIYNEQFF.